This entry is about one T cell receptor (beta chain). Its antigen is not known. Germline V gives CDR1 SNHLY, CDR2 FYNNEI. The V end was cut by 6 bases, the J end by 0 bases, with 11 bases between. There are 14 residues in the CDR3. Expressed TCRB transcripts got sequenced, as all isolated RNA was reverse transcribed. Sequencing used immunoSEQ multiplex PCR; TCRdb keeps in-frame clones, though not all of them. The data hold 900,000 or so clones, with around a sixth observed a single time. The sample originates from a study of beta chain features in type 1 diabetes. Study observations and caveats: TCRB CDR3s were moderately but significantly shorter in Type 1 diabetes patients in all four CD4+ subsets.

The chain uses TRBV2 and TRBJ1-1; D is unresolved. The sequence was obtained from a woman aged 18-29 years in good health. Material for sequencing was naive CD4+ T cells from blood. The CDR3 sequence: CASREWVVNTEAFF. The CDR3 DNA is TGTGCCAGCAGGGAGTGGGTCGTGAACACTGAAGCTTTCTTT.